This T cell receptor (beta chain) was captured in a study of shared clonotypes between healthy human individuals (TCRdb year 2020). In the study overall: A couple of women and three men aged 18 to 49 years were included in the cohort. Between about 0.94 and 8.9 billion PBMCs per donor were obtained by leukapheresis. For each donor, CD4 naive and CD4 memory were each run on three plates, CD8 naive on two plates, and CD8 memory on one plate. To increase sequencing depth and limit assay-specific biases, TCR repertoire library preparation and sequencing were carried out by different laboratories using diverse techniques. To estimate repertoire size and how much clonotypes are shared between individuals, the study performed deep sequencing of blood TCR repertoires from a few healthy adults. Overall study results and their limits: Because the study included a small number of donors, the genetic and exposure-history diversity represented was limited. Rarefaction of sorted-subset datasets indicated incomplete sequencing despite the large sequencing depth. Compared with non-shared clonotypes, clonotypes shared by all four sorted-subset donors had higher generation probabilities. When several donors were compared, the shared fraction of clonotypes was about 5% for naive CD4, 3% to 4% for naive CD8, roughly 2.5% for memory CD4, and roughly 0.43% for memory CD8. Naive subsets generally had larger estimated clonotype richness than memory subsets did. Pairwise subsampling led to the expectation that sequencing depth would affect the degree of clonotype sharing among donors. Sampling was restricted to blood, and TCR repertoires in tissue are likely to differ from TCR repertoires in blood.

For this clone: The antigen this receptor binds is unknown. No quality values exist for individual bases; no much larger clone is one base distant.

Healthy HIV-negative adults with no recently reported acute infections or vaccinations were included as donors. Every donor was a Caucasian adult living in Nashville, Tennessee, USA. CD4+ T cells were enriched by magnetic negative selection, after which naive cells were positively selected on CD45RA and the negative fraction was taken as the memory subset. Blood was obtained by leukapheresis, after which PBMCs were separated by Ficoll-Histopaque density gradient centrifugation and cryopreserved in liquid nitrogen vapor phase. Analytical flow cytometry was used to check the purity and quantity of every magnetically sorted T cell population. Genomic DNA was isolated from every sorted fraction and measured by UV absorbance on a Nanodrop 2000c. V lost 2 bases and J lost 2 bases; the stretch between them is 12 bases long. From the cysteine up to the phenylalanine, the CDR3 has a length of 15 residues. Only the CDR3 DNA stays, 45 bases, in frame from base 1. The germline V gene gives CDR1 as MNHNS and CDR2 as SASEGT.

TCR CDR3 regions were amplified from genomic DNA by multiplex PCR using the deep immunoSEQ assay. Genomic DNA extracted from each cell subset was distributed evenly over all wells of several immunoSEQ 96-well plates, and each plate served as one replicate. Each replicate PCR for sorted subsets received about 0.2 ug genomic DNA, equal to about 30,000 T cell genomes. Purified libraries were quantified with a Qubit 3.0 fluorometer, sized on a Bioanalyzer 2100, and re-quantified with the KAPA Library Quantification kit. Every immunoSEQ 96-well plate was sequenced on a separate single-read 150-cycle Illumina NextSeq 550 flow cell. The authors' pipeline ran thus. Because the immunoSEQ output included only junctional sequences and no quality scores, the filtering could not be the same as the filtering used for full-length reads. To assign V/J genes and CDR3, sequences were annotated against IMGT germline references using PyIR, a Python wrapper for IgBLAST v1.9. Any read was removed if the V/J assignment was weak (E-value above 1e-6), the CDR3 was missing, or the read contained stop codons, out-of-frame junctions, or ambiguous translated residues. V3J clonotypes were defined by identical inferred V gene, J gene, and CDR3 amino acid sequence. Percentage overlap between repertoires was computed as shared unique clonotypes divided by the size of the smaller repertoire. RTK rarefaction, the Chao1 estimator, and Recon v2.1 estimates of unobserved clonotypes were used to assess repertoire richness. Generation probabilities for all TCRbeta clonotypes obtained by the gDNA method from four donors were computed using OLGA. TCRdb obtained this table from immuneACCESS and retained in-frame rearrangements with V and J assigned. These tables miss some clones; where compared with another copy, unresolved V genes account for less than half of the shortfall, and the remainder is unexplained. V, J and clone size derive from that table, while D and trimming were established from the DNA sequence. The sample data list 2,100,000 or so clones, and approximately 94% of these were observed just once. The ten top clones hold more than 0.1% of the sample.

The V and J segments used are TRBV6-1 and TRBJ1-1; no D segment can be confidently identified. The sequence was collected from a young man in good health. The sequenced material came from naive CD4+ T cells sorted from blood. The label giving this sample's cell subset or site can be read as: CD45RA+ positively selected. The CDR3 is CASSERAGRNTEAFF. The nucleotide sequence reads as follows: TGTGCCAGCAGTGAAAGGGCCGGAAGAAACACTGAAGCTTTCTTT.